A selection of T cell receptor beta chains follows, all from one sample in a study of blood T cell dynamics during melanoma immunotherapy. Using immunoSEQ multiplex PCR, the repertoire was profiled, and TCRdb retains in-frame clones only, with some absent. Of roughly 5,900 clones listed, about 80% are singletons. The sample in question was blood, obtained from a patient treated with checkpoint blockade. These receptors all come from a human donor with melanoma. Both conserved end residues are part of each CDR3. Each record gives: V gene, D gene, clone size, J gene, CDR3 DNA, CDR3 protein. A D gene is named only where the DNA matches it firmly. Clone size is not always given. Where it is, it says once, few, many or a class for expanded clones.

V: TRBV2; D: .; size: .; J: TRBJ2-7; DNA: TGTGCCAGCTCTGGGGCGTTTCCCTACGAGCAGTACTTC; CDR3: CASSGAFPYEQYF
V: TRBV5-4; D: TRBD1; size: .; J: TRBJ1-2; DNA: TGTGCCAGCAGCCCAGGGACAGGGGATTCTATGGCTTTAGGCTACACCTTC; CDR3: CASSPGTGDSMALGYTF
V: TRBV9; D: .; size: once; J: TRBJ2-1; DNA: TGTGCCAGCAGCGCCGCCGGGGTCCCTATGGATGAGCAGTTCTTC; CDR3: CASSAAGVPMDEQFF
V: TRBV6-1; D: .; size: .; J: TRBJ1-5; DNA: TGTGCCAGCAGTGTACAGAGAGAACAGCCCCAGCATTTT; CDR3: CASSVQREQPQHF
V: TRBV4-3; D: .; size: few; J: TRBJ2-7; DNA: TGCGCCAGCAGCCACGCCCGCGGAGTCGACTACGAGCAGTACTTC; CDR3: CASSHARGVDYEQYF
V: TRBV5-1; D: .; size: .; J: TRBJ1-1; DNA: TGCGCCAGCAGCTTGATCGGGGAAGTGGGGGGCACTGAAGCTTTCTTT; CDR3: CASSLIGEVGGTEAFF
V: TRBV6-5; D: .; size: .; J: TRBJ2-7; DNA: TGTGCCAGCAGTTACGCCTACGAGCAGTACTTC; CDR3: CASSYAYEQYF
V: TRBV7-2; D: .; size: .; J: TRBJ2-7; DNA: TGTGCCAGCAGCTTCTCATACGAGCAGTACTTC; CDR3: CASSFSYEQYF
V: TRBV2; D: .; size: .; J: TRBJ1-5; DNA: TGTGCCAGCAGTGAAGGAAGGGGAAATCAGCCCCAGCATTTT; CDR3: CASSEGRGNQPQHF
V: TRBV29-1; D: .; size: .; J: TRBJ2-7; DNA: TGCAGTGGCTGCCTCGGGACGGCACGGGACGAGCAGTACTTC; CDR3: CSGCLGTARDEQYF
V: TRBV4-3; D: .; size: .; J: TRBJ1-4; DNA: TGCGCCAGCAGCCAAGAGTGGGGAGAAAAACTGTTTTTT; CDR3: CASSQEWGEKLFF
V: TRBV28; D: .; size: .; J: TRBJ1-4; DNA: TGTGCCAGCACCCGCCGGGGGGGGCGATGGGAAAAACTGTTTTTT; CDR3: CASTRRGGRWEKLFF
V: TRBV9; D: TRBD1; size: .; J: TRBJ1-4; DNA: TGTGCCAGCAGCGTCGGGAACAGGGGGGCCCCAAAACTGTTTTTT; CDR3: CASSVGNRGAPKLFF
V: TRBV5-1; D: .; size: .; J: TRBJ2-2; DNA: TGCGCCAGCAGCCCCGGACAGGAGGGCGGTCTGTATAGGGCCGGGGAGCTGTTTTTT; CDR3: CASSPGQEGGLYRAGELFF
V: TRBV2; D: .; size: .; J: TRBJ2-7; DNA: TGTGCCAGCTCATCAGGGGCTTCCTACGAGCAGTACTTC; CDR3: CASSSGASYEQYF
V: TRBV2; D: .; size: .; J: TRBJ1-2; DNA: TGTGCCATCCAGGGCGTGGGGGGAGATTACTATGGCTACACCTTC; CDR3: CAIQGVGGDYYGYTF
V: TRBV29-1; D: .; size: .; J: TRBJ2-6; DNA: TGCAGCGTTGAATGGGCGGTGACAGCCAACGTCCTGACTTTC; CDR3: CSVEWAVTANVLTF
V: TRBV7-3; D: .; size: .; J: TRBJ1-2; DNA: TGTGCCAGCAGTTCCGGGACGGTGAACTATGGCTACACCTTC; CDR3: CASSSGTVNYGYTF
V: TRBV18; D: .; size: .; J: TRBJ1-3; DNA: TGTGCCAGCTCCCCGGCACCTAACTCTGGAAACACCATATATTTT; CDR3: CASSPAPNSGNTIYF
V: TRBV25-1; D: TRBD1; size: .; J: TRBJ1-1; DNA: TGTGCCAGCGAGCCGGGACAGAGCACTGAAGCTTTCTTT; CDR3: CASEPGQSTEAFF
V: TRBV6-6; D: TRBD1; size: .; J: TRBJ1-5; DNA: TGTGCCAGCAGTGAGACAGGGGCTGCTCAGCCCCAGCATTTT; CDR3: CASSETGAAQPQHF
V: TRBV7-2; D: .; size: .; J: TRBJ2-7; DNA: TGTGCCAGCAGCTTATCGACAGGTGGTTACGAGCAGTACTTC; CDR3: CASSLSTGGYEQYF
V: TRBV29-1; D: TRBD2; size: .; J: TRBJ2-7; DNA: TGCAGCGTCGTAAGCGGGAGGTCCTACGAGCAGTACTTC; CDR3: CSVVSGRSYEQYF
V: TRBV18; D: TRBD1; size: few; J: TRBJ2-2; DNA: TGTGCCAGCACGAGGGGGCCCACCGGGGAGCTGTTTTTT; CDR3: CASTRGPTGELFF
V: TRBV19; D: .; size: .; J: TRBJ2-7; DNA: TGTGCCAGTAGTATAGAAGGGAGCTCCTACGAGCAGTACTTC; CDR3: CASSIEGSSYEQYF
V: TRBV15; D: .; size: .; J: TRBJ1-5; DNA: TGTGCCACCAGCAGAGATCGGCAATACAATCAGCCCCAGCATTTT; CDR3: CATSRDRQYNQPQHF
V: TRBV10-2; D: TRBD1; size: .; J: TRBJ1-1; DNA: TGCGCCAGCAGCGGACAGGGTAACACTGAAGCTTTCTTT; CDR3: CASSGQGNTEAFF
V: TRBV6-5; D: .; size: .; J: TRBJ1-1; DNA: TGTGCCAGCAGTTACTCTCTGCGTAGGATGAACACTGAAGCTTTCTTT; CDR3: CASSYSLRRMNTEAFF
V: TRBV2; D: TRBD1; size: .; J: TRBJ1-5; DNA: TGTGCCAGCAGATACAGGACAGGGGAACAGCCCCAGCATTTT; CDR3: CASRYRTGEQPQHF
V: TRBV6-5; D: .; size: .; J: TRBJ2-7; DNA: TGTGCCAGCAGTATTCCCCCGACGGGCGAGCAGTACTTC; CDR3: CASSIPPTGEQYF
V: TRBV4-3; D: .; size: .; J: TRBJ1-4; DNA: TGCGCCAGCAGCCAAGTAGGGGGTCTGGGTAATGAAAAACTGTTTTTT; CDR3: CASSQVGGLGNEKLFF
V: TRBV30; D: TRBD1; size: .; J: TRBJ1-1; DNA: TGTGCCTGGAACCCTGACAGGGGGAACACTGAAGCTTTCTTT; CDR3: CAWNPDRGNTEAFF
V: TRBV6-6; D: TRBD1; size: few; J: TRBJ2-7; DNA: TGTGCCAGCAGCCCCAATCAGGACAGGGTCTACGAGCAGTACTTC; CDR3: CASSPNQDRVYEQYF
V: TRBV19; D: .; size: .; J: TRBJ2-6; DNA: TGTGCCAGTAACGTCATCGGGGGCTCTGGGGCCAACGTCCTGACTTTC; CDR3: CASNVIGGSGANVLTF
V: TRBV7-3; D: TRBD2; size: .; J: TRBJ2-3; DNA: TGTGCCAGCAGCTTACGGGGGGAAGATACGCAGTATTTT; CDR3: CASSLRGEDTQYF
V: TRBV27; D: TRBD2; size: once; J: TRBJ2-7; DNA: TGTGCCAGCCGGGGACGGGGGGGAATACACGAGCAGTACTTC; CDR3: CASRGRGGIHEQYF
V: TRBV6-1; D: TRBD2; size: few; J: TRBJ2-7; DNA: TGTGCCAGCACCCAAGCGGGGGGCGAGCAGTACTTC; CDR3: CASTQAGGEQYF
V: TRBV7-6; D: .; size: .; J: TRBJ2-3; DNA: TGTGCCAGCAGCTTATCCAGCGCCACAGATACGCAGTATTTT; CDR3: CASSLSSATDTQYF
V: TRBV15; D: .; size: .; J: TRBJ2-7; DNA: TGTGCCACCAGCAGAGGATGGGGGGCTGACTACGAGCAGTACTTC; CDR3: CATSRGWGADYEQYF
V: TRBV6-6; D: TRBD2; size: .; J: TRBJ2-7; DNA: TGTGCCAGCAGTTACCCGGGAGGACCCAACGAGCAGTACTTC; CDR3: CASSYPGGPNEQYF
V: TRBV5-1; D: TRBD2; size: .; J: TRBJ2-7; DNA: TGCGCCAGCAGCTTTGGGAGGGCTACCGAGCAGTACTTC; CDR3: CASSFGRATEQYF
V: TRBV7-9; D: .; size: .; J: TRBJ1-5; DNA: TGTGCCAGCAGCTTAGCGCAGGGGAAGAGCAATCAGCCCCAGCATTTT; CDR3: CASSLAQGKSNQPQHF
V: TRBV5-5; D: .; size: .; J: TRBJ2-7; DNA: TGTGCCAGCAGCTTGGATGTTTCCTACGAGCAGTACTTC; CDR3: CASSLDVSYEQYF
V: TRBV11-2; D: .; size: .; J: TRBJ1-6; DNA: TGTGCCAGCAGCTTAGAAAGGAATTCACCCCTCCACTTT; CDR3: CASSLERNSPLHF
V: TRBV10-1; D: TRBD2; size: once; J: TRBJ2-7; DNA: TGCGCCAGCAGCCCGGGACTAGTGGCCGAGCAGTACTTC; CDR3: CASSPGLVAEQYF
V: TRBV2; D: .; size: .; J: TRBJ1-3; DNA: TGTGCCAGCAGTGAGCTAGACAGGAACTCTGGAAACACCATATATTTT; CDR3: CASSELDRNSGNTIYF
V: TRBV27; D: TRBD2; size: few; J: TRBJ2-7; DNA: TGTGCCAGCAGTTCGAACCCTCCTAGCGGGAGTGTGTATATCAGCTTC; CDR3: CASSSNPPSGSVYISF
V: TRBV5-1; D: .; size: .; J: TRBJ1-1; DNA: TGCGCCAGCAAGGGAGGAGGGGACACTGAAGCTTTCTTT; CDR3: CASKGGGDTEAFF
V: TRBV7-9; D: .; size: .; J: TRBJ1-1; DNA: TGTGCCAGCAGCTTACGGTCGGTTGAAGCTTTCTTT; CDR3: CASSLRSVEAFF
V: TRBV7-9; D: TRBD1; size: .; J: TRBJ1-5; DNA: TGTGCCAGCAGCTTAGTGACAGGGTTCAATCAGCCCCAGCATTTT; CDR3: CASSLVTGFNQPQHF
V: TRBV4-2; D: .; size: .; J: TRBJ1-1; DNA: TGTGCCAGCAGCCAAAGCCCCACTGAAGCTTTCTTT; CDR3: CASSQSPTEAFF
V: TRBV5-4; D: .; size: .; J: TRBJ2-7; DNA: TGTGCCAGCAGCTTGGTCGGCTACGAGCAGTACTTC; CDR3: CASSLVGYEQYF
V: TRBV7-9; D: .; size: .; J: TRBJ2-7; DNA: TGTGCCAGCAGCTTCCTAGGACGCAATCGGGAGCAGTACTTC; CDR3: CASSFLGRNREQYF
V: TRBV11-2; D: .; size: .; J: TRBJ2-7; DNA: TGTGCCAGCAGCTTAGTTATTGATGCCGGGTACGAGCAGTACTTC; CDR3: CASSLVIDAGYEQYF
V: TRBV7-2; D: .; size: .; J: TRBJ2-7; DNA: TGTGCCAGCAGCTTAGGAGGGGGAGGCAAGTACGAGCAGTACTTC; CDR3: CASSLGGGGKYEQYF
V: TRBV2; D: .; size: .; J: TRBJ1-4; DNA: TGTGCCAGCAGTGAAGGTCAGCTAGAAAAACTGTTTTTT; CDR3: CASSEGQLEKLFF
V: TRBV2; D: .; size: .; J: TRBJ1-1; DNA: TGTGCCAGCAGTGGGGGGTGGGGAATGAACACTGAAGCTTTCTTT; CDR3: CASSGGWGMNTEAFF
V: TRBV4-2; D: .; size: .; J: TRBJ2-1; DNA: TGTGCCAGCAGCCAGGACCCTGGACGAACCTACAATGAGCAGTTCTTC; CDR3: CASSQDPGRTYNEQFF
V: TRBV28; D: .; size: few; J: TRBJ2-7; DNA: TGTGCCAGCAGTCTGTTGAGTGGCTACGAGCAGTACTTC; CDR3: CASSLLSGYEQYF
V: TRBV27; D: TRBD1; size: .; J: TRBJ1-1; DNA: TGTGCCAGCAGTACCCTGGGACAGGGTGAAGCTTTCTTT; CDR3: CASSTLGQGEAFF